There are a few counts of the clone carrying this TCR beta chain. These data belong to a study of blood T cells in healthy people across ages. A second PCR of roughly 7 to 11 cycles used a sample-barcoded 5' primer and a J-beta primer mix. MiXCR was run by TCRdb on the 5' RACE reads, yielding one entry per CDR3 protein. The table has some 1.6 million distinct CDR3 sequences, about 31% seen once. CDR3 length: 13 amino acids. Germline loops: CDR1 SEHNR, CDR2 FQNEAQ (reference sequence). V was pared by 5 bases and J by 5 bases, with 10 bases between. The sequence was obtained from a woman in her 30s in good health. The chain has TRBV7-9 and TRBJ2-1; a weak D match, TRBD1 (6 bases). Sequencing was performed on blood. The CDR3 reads CASSSQGNNEQFF. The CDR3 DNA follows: TGTGCCAGCAGCAGTCAGGGGAACAATGAGCAGTTCTTC.